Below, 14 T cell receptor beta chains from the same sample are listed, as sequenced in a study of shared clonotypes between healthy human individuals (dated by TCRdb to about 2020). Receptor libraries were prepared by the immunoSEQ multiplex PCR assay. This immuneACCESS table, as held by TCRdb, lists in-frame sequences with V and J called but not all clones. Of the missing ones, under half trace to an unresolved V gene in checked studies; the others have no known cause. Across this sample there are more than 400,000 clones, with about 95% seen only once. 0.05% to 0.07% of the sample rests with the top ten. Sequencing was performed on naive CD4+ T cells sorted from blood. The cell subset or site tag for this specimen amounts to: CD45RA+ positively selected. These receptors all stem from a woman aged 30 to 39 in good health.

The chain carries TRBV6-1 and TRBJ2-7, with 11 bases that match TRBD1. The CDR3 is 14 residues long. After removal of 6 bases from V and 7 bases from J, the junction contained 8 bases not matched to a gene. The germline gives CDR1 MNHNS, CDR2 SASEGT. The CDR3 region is CASRDRGRPPEQYF. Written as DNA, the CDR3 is TGTGCCAGCAGGGACAGGGGGCGGCCGCCTGAGCAGTACTTC.

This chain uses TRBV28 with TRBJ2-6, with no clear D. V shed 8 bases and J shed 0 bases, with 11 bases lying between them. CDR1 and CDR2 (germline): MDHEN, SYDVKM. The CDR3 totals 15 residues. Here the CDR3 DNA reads TGTGCCAGCGGTCTTGAGACCTCTGGGGCCAACGTCCTGACTTTC. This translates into CASGLETSGANVLTF.

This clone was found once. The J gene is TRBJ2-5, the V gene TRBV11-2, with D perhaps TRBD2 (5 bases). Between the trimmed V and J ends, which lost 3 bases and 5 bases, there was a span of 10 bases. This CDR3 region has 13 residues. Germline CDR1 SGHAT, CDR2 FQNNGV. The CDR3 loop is CASSFNGVETQYF. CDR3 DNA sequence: TGTGCCAGCAGCTTTAACGGGGTGGAGACCCAGTACTTC.

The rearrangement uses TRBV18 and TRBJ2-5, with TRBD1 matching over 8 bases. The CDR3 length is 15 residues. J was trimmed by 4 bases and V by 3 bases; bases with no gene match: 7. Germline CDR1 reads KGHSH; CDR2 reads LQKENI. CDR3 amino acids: CASSPPEDRGETQYF. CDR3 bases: TGTGCCAGCTCACCTCCCGAAGACAGGGGAGAGACCCAGTACTTC.

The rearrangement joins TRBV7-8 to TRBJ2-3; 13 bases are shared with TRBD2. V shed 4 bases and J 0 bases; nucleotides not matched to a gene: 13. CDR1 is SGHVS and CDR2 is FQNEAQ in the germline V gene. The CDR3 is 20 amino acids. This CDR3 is CASSYPQRTSGRESTDTQYF. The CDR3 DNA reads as TGTGCCAGCAGCTACCCTCAGAGGACTAGCGGGAGAGAGAGCACAGATACGCAGTATTTT.

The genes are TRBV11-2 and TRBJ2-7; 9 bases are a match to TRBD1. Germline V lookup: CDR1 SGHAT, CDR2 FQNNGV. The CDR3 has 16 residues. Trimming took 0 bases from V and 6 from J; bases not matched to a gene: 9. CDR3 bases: TGTGCCAGCAGCTTAGATCTACAGGGGGCAAGGGGCGAGCAGTACTTC. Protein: CASSLDLQGARGEQYF. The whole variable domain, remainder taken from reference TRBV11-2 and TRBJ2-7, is EAGVAQSPRYKIIEKRQSVAFWCNPISGHATLYWYQQILGQGPKLLIQFQNNGVVDDSQLPKDRFSAERLKGVDSTLKIQPAKLEDSAVYLCASSLDLQGARGEQYFGPGTRLTVT.

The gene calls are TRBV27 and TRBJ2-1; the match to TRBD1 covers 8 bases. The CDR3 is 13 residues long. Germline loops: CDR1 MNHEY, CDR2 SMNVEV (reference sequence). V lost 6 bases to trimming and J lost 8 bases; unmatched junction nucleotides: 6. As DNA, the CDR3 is TGTGCCAGCAGCCGGGACAGGAGGTATGAGCAGTTCTTC. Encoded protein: CASSRDRRYEQFF.

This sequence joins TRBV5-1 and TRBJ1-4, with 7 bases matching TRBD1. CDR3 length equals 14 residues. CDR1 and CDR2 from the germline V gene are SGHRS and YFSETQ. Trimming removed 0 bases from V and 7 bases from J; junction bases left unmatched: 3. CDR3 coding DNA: TGCGCCAGCAGCTTGGGACAGGGAAGTGAAAAACTGTTTTTT. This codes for CASSLGQGSEKLFF. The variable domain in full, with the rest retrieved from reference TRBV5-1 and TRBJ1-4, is KAGVTQTPRYLIKTRGQQVTLSCSPISGHRSVSWYQQTPGQGLQFLFEYFSETQRNKGNFPGRFSGRQFSNSRSEMNVSTLELGDSALYLCASSLGQGSEKLFFGSGTQLSVL.

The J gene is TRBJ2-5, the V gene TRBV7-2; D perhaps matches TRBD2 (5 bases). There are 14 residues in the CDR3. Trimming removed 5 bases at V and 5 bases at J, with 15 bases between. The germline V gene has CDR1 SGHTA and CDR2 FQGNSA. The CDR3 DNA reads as TGTGCCAGCAGCCAATCACCCCAGCGGGAGACCCAGTACTTC. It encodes CASSQSPQRETQYF.

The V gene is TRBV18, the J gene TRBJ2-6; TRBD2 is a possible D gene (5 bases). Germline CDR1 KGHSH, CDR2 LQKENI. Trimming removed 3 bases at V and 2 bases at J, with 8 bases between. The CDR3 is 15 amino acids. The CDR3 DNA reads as TGTGCCAGCTCACCTCTGGGAGCTGGGGCCAACGTCCTGACTTTC. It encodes CASSPLGAGANVLTF.

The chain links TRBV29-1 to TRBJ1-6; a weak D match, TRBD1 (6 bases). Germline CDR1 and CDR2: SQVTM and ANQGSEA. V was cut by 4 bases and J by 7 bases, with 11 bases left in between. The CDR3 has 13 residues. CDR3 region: CSVGWDKNSPLHF. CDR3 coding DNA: TGCAGCGTTGGATGGGACAAAAATTCACCCCTCCACTTT.

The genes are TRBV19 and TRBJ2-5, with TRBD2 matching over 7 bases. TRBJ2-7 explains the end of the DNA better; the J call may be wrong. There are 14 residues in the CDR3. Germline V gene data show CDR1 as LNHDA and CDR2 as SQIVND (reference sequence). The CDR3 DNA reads TGTGCCAGTAGTACAGCGGGATCTGCCTACGAGCAGTACTTC. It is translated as CASSTAGSAYEQYF.

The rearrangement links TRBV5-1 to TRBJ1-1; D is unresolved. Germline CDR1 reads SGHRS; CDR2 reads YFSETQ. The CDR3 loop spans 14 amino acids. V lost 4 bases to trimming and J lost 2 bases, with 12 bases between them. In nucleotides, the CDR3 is TGCGCCAGCAGCCCACGGACTGAAAACACTGAAGCTTTCTTT. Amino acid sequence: CASSPRTENTEAFF.

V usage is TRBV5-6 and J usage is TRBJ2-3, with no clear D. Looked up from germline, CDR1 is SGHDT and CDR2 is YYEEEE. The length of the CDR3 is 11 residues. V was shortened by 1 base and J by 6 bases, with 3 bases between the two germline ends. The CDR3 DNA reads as TGTGCCAGCAGCTTGTCCGATACGCAGTATTTT. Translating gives CASSLSDTQYF.